Here is one T cell receptor beta chain with its context. This sample is drawn from a study of blood T cell repertoires in COVID-19. TCRdb keeps only in-frame clones here, not all; method: immunoSEQ multiplex PCR. The sample has about 46,000 clones; around 87% are singletons. CDR1 and CDR2 from the germline V gene are MGHRA and YSYEKL. J lost 0 bases, V lost 1 base, and 3 bases had no gene match. The CDR3 runs 15 residues. Sequenced input: peripheral blood. This rearrangement joins TRBV4-1 to TRBJ2-7; 7 bases align to TRBD2. This receptor was obtained from a human donor in a cohort sampled during active COVID-19. The CDR3 region is CASSQASGVSYEQYF. The CDR3 nucleotides read TGCGCCAGCAGCCAAGCTAGCGGAGTCTCCTACGAGCAGTACTTC.